One sample yielded the 8 T cell receptor beta chains listed below, sequenced in a study of OX40 agonist ivuxolimab in advanced cancers. Library preparation was by the immunoSEQ multiplex PCR assay. TCRdb's version of the immuneACCESS table is confined to in-frame rearrangements and falls short of the full clone set. An unresolved V gene accounts for under half of the shortfall where checked; the remainder is of unknown origin. The sample table holds 75,000 to 100,000 clones, of which roughly four fifths were seen once. Roughly 5% of the sample goes to the ten largest clones. Sequencing used CD4+ or CD8+ T cells sorted from blood, obtained in a trial of the OX40 agonist ivuxolimab. Every receptor here comes from an adult with an advanced solid tumor such as melanoma, head and neck, liver or kidney cancer.

The chain combines TRBV4-3 with TRBJ2-7; D possibly uses TRBD1 or TRBD2 (5 bases each). CDR1 and CDR2 (germline): LGHNA, YSLEER. CDR3 length: 15 amino acids. Deletions cut 0 bases from V and 7 bases from J, with 16 bases between. The CDR3: CASSQELAGTWEQYF. The CDR3 DNA reads as TGCGCCAGCAGCCAAGAATTAGCCGGGACGTGGGAGCAGTACTTC.

The rearrangement uses TRBV2 and TRBJ2-3, with D perhaps matching TRBD2 (6 bases). CDR1 and CDR2 (germline): SNHLY, FYNNEI. The CDR3 sequence is 15 residues long. The V end lost 5 bases, the J end lost 6 bases, and 18 bases lay between the germline ends. CDR3 loop: CASSMRTTLGDTQYF. DNA for the CDR3: TGTGCCAGCAGTATGAGGACTACACTGGGGGATACGCAGTATTTT.

The sample holds a few counts of this clone. The rearrangement uses TRBV5-1 and TRBJ2-1, with TRBD1 identical over 9 bases. The trim removed 1 base at V and 7 bases at J, leaving 3 bases unmatched. The CDR3 runs 14 residues. Germline V lookup: CDR1 SGHRS, CDR2 YFSETQ. In DNA form, the CDR3 reads TGCGCCAGCAGCTTGTCGACAGGGGGAAATGAGCAGTTCTTC. This encodes CASSLSTGGNEQFF.

The V and J genes are TRBV10-1 and TRBJ1-5; 9 bases fit TRBD1. With V trimmed by 7 bases and J by 3 bases, 4 bases remained unmatched. The CDR3 spans 14 residues. CDR1 WNHNN and CDR2 SYGVQD come from the germline V gene (reference sequence). CDR3 sequence reads: CASMRDRVNQPQHF. The CDR3 DNA is TGCGCCAGCATGAGGGACAGGGTCAATCAGCCCCAGCATTTT.

V is TRBV19 and J is TRBJ1-5; the D gene is possibly TRBD1 (6 bases). This CDR3 region has 14 residues. Germline V gives CDR1 LNHDA, CDR2 SQIVND (reference sequence). Trimming removed 10 bases at V and 5 bases at J, with 18 bases between. The CDR3 coding sequence is TGTGCCACCTGGGACACTCCACGGGATCAGCCCCAGCATTTT. It translates to CATWDTPRDQPQHF.

The J gene is TRBJ2-1, the V gene TRBV11-2; possible D gene TRBD2, 6 bases. Germline CDR1 SGHAT, CDR2 FQNNGV. Trimming pared 3 bases from V and 0 bases from J, leaving 9 bases between. The CDR3 is made up of 15 amino acids. The CDR3 DNA sequence: TGTGCCAGCAGCTTTGGGACTCTCTCCTACAATGAGCAGTTCTTC. Encoded protein: CASSFGTLSYNEQFF.

V is TRBV14 and J is TRBJ2-2; D not certain. CDR1 is SGHDN and CDR2 is FVKESK in the germline V gene. V was clipped by 2 bases and J by 4 bases, with 2 bases between them. The CDR3 runs 12 residues. The CDR3, as DNA: TGTGCCAGCAGCCAACTCACCGGGGAGCTGTTTTTT. Amino acids: CASSQLTGELFF.

V usage is TRBV19 and J usage is TRBJ1-2; 9 bases map to TRBD1. Trimming removed 7 bases from V and 8 bases from J; junction bases left unmatched: 5. This CDR3 region has 12 residues. Per the germline V gene, CDR1 is LNHDA and CDR2 is SQIVND (reference sequence). The CDR3 DNA is TGTGCCAGTAAAGGGACAGGGTACGGCTACACCTTC. Its protein is CASKGTGYGYTF.